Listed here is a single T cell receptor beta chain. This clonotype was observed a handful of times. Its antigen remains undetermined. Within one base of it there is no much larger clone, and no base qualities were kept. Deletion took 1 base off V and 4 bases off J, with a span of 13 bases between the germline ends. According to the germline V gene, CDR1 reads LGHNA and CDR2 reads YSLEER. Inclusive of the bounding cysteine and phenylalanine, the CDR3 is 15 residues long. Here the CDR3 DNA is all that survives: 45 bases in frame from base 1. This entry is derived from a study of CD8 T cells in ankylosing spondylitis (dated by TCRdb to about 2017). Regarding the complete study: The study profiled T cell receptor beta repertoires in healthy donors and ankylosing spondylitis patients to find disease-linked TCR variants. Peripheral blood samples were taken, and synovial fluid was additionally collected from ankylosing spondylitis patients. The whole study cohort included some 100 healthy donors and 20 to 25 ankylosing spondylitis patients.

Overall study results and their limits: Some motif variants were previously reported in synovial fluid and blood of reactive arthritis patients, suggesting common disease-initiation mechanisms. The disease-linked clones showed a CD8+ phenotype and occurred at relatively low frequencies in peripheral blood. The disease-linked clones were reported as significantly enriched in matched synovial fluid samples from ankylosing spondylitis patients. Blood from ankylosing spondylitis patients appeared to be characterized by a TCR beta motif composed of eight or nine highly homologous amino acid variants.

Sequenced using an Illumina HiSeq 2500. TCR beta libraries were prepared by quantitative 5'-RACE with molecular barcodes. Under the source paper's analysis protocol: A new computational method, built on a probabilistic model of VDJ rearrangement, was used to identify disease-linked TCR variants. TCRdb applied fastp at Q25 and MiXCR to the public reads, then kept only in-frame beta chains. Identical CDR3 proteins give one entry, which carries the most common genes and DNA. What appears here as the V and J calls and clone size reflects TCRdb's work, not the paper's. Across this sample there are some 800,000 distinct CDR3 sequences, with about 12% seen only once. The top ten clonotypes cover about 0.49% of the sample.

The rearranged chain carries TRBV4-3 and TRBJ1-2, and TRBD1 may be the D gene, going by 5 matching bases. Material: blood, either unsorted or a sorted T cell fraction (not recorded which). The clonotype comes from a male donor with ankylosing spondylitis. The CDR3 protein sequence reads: CASSQGTGTPYGYTF. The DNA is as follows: TGCGCCAGCAGCCAAGGAACCGGGACCCCCTATGGCTACACCTTC.